Below, 17 T cell receptor beta chains from the same sample are listed, as sequenced in a study of T-cell reconstitution after alpha-beta-depleted transplantation in children. The authors prepared the TCRbeta library with unique molecular identifiers. TCRdb redid the calling of the PCR reads with MiXCR, one entry per CDR3 protein. The data show 380,000 or so distinct CDR3 sequences, 13% seen once. The sequencing used PBMCs, collected from the stem cell graft. The source of these receptors is a human donor who donated a stem cell graft to a child with Fanconi anemia.

The chain combines TRBV4-3 with TRBJ2-1, with D perhaps matching TRBD1 (5 bases). Trimming took off 0 bases at V and 0 bases at J, with 12 bases between the two ends. The CDR3 covers 17 residues. CDR1 is LGHNA and CDR2 is YSLEER in the germline V gene. The CDR3 coding sequence is TGCGCCAGCAGCCAAGAGGGGCCCACGAGCTCCTACAATGAGCAGTTCTTC. This translates into CASSQEGPTSSYNEQFF.

The V call is TRBV28, the J call TRBJ2-5; the match to TRBD2 covers 7 bases. V trimming: 7 bases; J trimming: 4 bases; junction bases outside the gene matches: 9. Per the germline V gene, CDR1 is MDHEN and CDR2 is SYDVKM. CDR3 length: 14 residues. CDR3 bases: TGTGCCAGCACCGACGCACTAGCGATAGAGACCCAGTACTTC. It codes for CASTDALAIETQYF.

This clonotype came up many times. This chain joins TRBV12-3 or TRBV12-4 and TRBJ1-2; TRBD1 agrees at 8 bases. There are 14 residues in the CDR3. V trimming: 1 base; J trimming: 5 bases; junction bases outside the gene matches: 3. Written as DNA, the CDR3 is TGTGCCAGCAGTTTAGGTGGGACAGGATATGGCTACACCTTC. This encodes CASSLGGTGYGYTF.

The table lists this clonotype with a few counts. The chain has TRBV4-3 and TRBJ2-2, with D unclear. The CDR3 sequence is 13 residues long. Trimming removed 0 bases at V and 7 bases at J, with 6 bases between. The germline CDR1 and CDR2 sequences are LGHNA and YSLEER. The CDR3 sequence is CASSQDRIGELFF. CDR3 coding DNA: TGCGCCAGCAGCCAAGATAGGATCGGGGAGCTGTTTTTT.

Many counts were recorded for this clonotype. This chain joins TRBV12-3 or TRBV12-4 and TRBJ2-3; TRBD2 might be the D (6 bases). Trimming cost V 6 bases and J 2 bases, with 12 bases left between them. CDR3 size: 14 residues. CDR3 region: CASSAGLDTDTQYF. CDR3 coding DNA: TGTGCCAGCAGCGCGGGACTCGACACAGATACGCAGTATTTT.

This clonotype was seen only a few times. The chain is built from TRBV7-2 and TRBJ2-1; 8 bases fit TRBD2. Per germline, CDR1 SGHTA and CDR2 FQGNSA. This CDR3 has 15 residues. J gave up 3 bases and V 6 bases, and 7 bases lay outside the gene matches. The CDR3, as DNA: TGTGCCAGCAGGCCCGGTCGGGGGGGCTACAATGAGCAGTTCTTC. It codes for CASRPGRGGYNEQFF.

This clonotype was counted a few times. The V gene is TRBV5-1, the J gene TRBJ1-1, with a weak D call TRBD1 (6 bases). CDR1 SGHRS and CDR2 YFSETQ come from the germline V gene. The V end lost 1 base, the J end lost 6 bases, and 16 bases lay between the germline ends. There are 15 residues in the CDR3. CDR3 amino acids: CASSLRSRGGSEAFF. The CDR3 DNA sequence: TGCGCCAGCAGCTTGAGGAGCAGGGGAGGGTCTGAAGCTTTCTTT.

Concerning this clonotype: This may be a read error, as it is one base from a much larger clone. The chain couples TRBV6-1 to TRBJ2-1, with D uncertain. CDR1 and CDR2 from the germline V gene are MNHNS and SASEGT. The CDR3 loop spans 14 amino acids. CDR3 protein: CSSAKMGSYNEQFF. The CDR3 bases are TGTTCCAGCGCCAAAATGGGCTCCTACAATGAGCAGTTCTTC.

This clonotype was seen only a few times. The gene calls are TRBV10-2 and TRBJ1-5, with TRBD1 matching 7 bases. V was pared by 6 bases and J by 4 bases, with 9 bases of the junction left unmatched. The CDR3 covers 15 residues. Germline CDR1 is WSHSY and CDR2 is SAAADI. CDR3 in DNA: TGCGCCAGCAGCGATGGGACAGTTTTGAATCAGCCCCAGCATTTT. Its translation: CASSDGTVLNQPQHF.

The table lists this clonotype with many counts. This chain links TRBV13 with TRBJ1-2, with D perhaps TRBD1 (5 bases). There are 14 residues in the CDR3. Trimming took 1 base from V and 8 from J, leaving 14 bases between them. Germline CDR1 PRHDT, CDR2 FYEKMQ (reference sequence). Here the CDR3 reads CASSLDRTQAGYTF. The CDR3 region has the DNA TGTGCCAGCAGCTTAGACAGGACCCAGGCGGGCTACACCTTC.

Only a few counts were recorded for this clonotype. The chain links TRBV7-9 to TRBJ1-1; no firm D call. V dropped 6 bases and J dropped 3 bases, with 11 bases sitting between them. The CDR3 runs 13 residues. Germline CDR1 is SEHNR and CDR2 is FQNEAQ (reference sequence). This CDR3 is CASRNGVDTEAFF. The CDR3 DNA sequence: TGTGCCAGCAGAAATGGGGTAGACACTGAAGCTTTCTTT.

This clonotype was recorded a few times. This chain connects TRBV5-1 to TRBJ2-2; D is uncertain. Deletions cut 4 bases from V and 6 bases from J, with 16 bases between. This CDR3 region has 15 residues. Germline V lookup: CDR1 SGHRS, CDR2 YFSETQ. CDR3: CASSPTGRRAGELFF. The DNA of the CDR3 is TGCGCCAGCAGCCCCACCGGCCGACGAGCCGGGGAGCTGTTTTTT.

This clonotype was seen more than once but under ten times. The V gene is TRBV6-1, the J gene TRBJ1-1, with D possibly matching TRBD1 (5 bases). Per the germline V gene, CDR1 is MNHNS and CDR2 is SASEGT. The CDR3 has 12 residues. V was shortened by 7 bases and J by 3 bases, with 9 bases between the two germline ends. The chain's CDR3 is CASTRGHTEAFF. The CDR3 DNA follows: TGTGCCAGCACCCGGGGACACACTGAAGCTTTCTTT.

V is TRBV15 and J is TRBJ2-5, with TRBD1 matching 8 bases. Looked up from germline, CDR1 is LNHNV and CDR2 is YYDKDF (reference sequence). J gave up 3 bases and V 4 bases, and 7 bases lay outside the gene matches. The CDR3 is made up of 15 amino acids. CDR3 bases: TGTGCCACCAGCAAAATCGGGACAGGCGAAGAGACCCAGTACTTC. Its protein is CATSKIGTGEETQYF.

This sequence joins TRBV20-1 and TRBJ1-6; D uncertain. The germline CDR1 and CDR2 sequences are DFQATT and SNEGSKA (reference sequence). The CDR3 is 13 amino acids. V lost 3 bases and J lost 7, with 10 bases in between. The CDR3 sequence: CSARGTENSPLHF. CDR3 DNA sequence: TGCAGTGCTAGGGGCACAGAAAATTCACCCCTCCACTTT.

This clonotype was found many times. This chain connects TRBV5-1 to TRBJ2-1; perhaps TRBD1 as D (6 bases). Germline V gene data show CDR1 as SGHRS and CDR2 as YFSETQ. There are 14 residues in the CDR3. Trimming stripped 0 bases from V and 5 bases from J, with 9 bases between. CDR3 sequence: CASSLGSGDNEQFF. The CDR3 DNA is TGCGCCAGCAGCTTGGGTTCAGGGGACAATGAGCAGTTCTTC.

The rearrangement joins TRBV27 to TRBJ2-5, with D perhaps matching TRBD1 (5 bases). V was clipped by 2 bases and J by 1 base, with 11 bases between them. CDR3 length: 15 residues. Germline V CDR1 and CDR2: MNHEY, SMNVEV (reference sequence). The CDR3 is CASSLIGAPQETQYF. Here the CDR3 DNA reads TGTGCCAGCAGTTTAATAGGGGCCCCCCAAGAGACCCAGTACTTC.